These T cell receptor beta chains were read from a single sample in a study of T cells in Graves' hyperthyroidism and ophthalmopathy. TCRdb independently ran MiXCR on the multiplex PCR reads; one entry per CDR3 protein. The table has 500,000 to 800,000 distinct CDR3 sequences, about 14% seen once. The sequenced sample consisted of blood. Receptor source: a woman aged 45-60 years with Graves' ophthalmopathy. The CDR3 runs from the conserved cysteine through the conserved F or W. A D gene is named only where the DNA matches it firmly. Size is stated for part of the rows, as once, few or many counts, or as a class when the clone is expanded.

D gene	clone size	V gene	J gene	CDR3 protein	CDR3 DNA
TRBD1	many	TRBV6-5	TRBJ2-6	CASSYLGQVVSGANVLTF	TGTGCCAGCAGTTACTTGGGACAGGTGGTCTCTGGGGCCAACGTCCTGACTTTC
.	few	TRBV6-6	TRBJ2-1	CASSYSPPGYNEQFF	TGTGCCAGCAGTTACTCACCACCTGGGTACAATGAGCAGTTCTTC
.	few	TRBV4-3	TRBJ1-2	CASSPDRRANYGYTF	TGCGCCAGCAGCCCGGACAGACGGGCGAACTATGGCTACACCTTC
.	many	TRBV28	TRBJ1-5	CASSPRDGSHQPQHF	TGTGCCAGCAGCCCTCGGGACGGTAGCCATCAGCCCCAGCATTTT
.	many	TRBV7-2	TRBJ1-1	CASSYRALNTEAFF	TGTGCCAGCAGCTACAGGGCATTAAACACTGAAGCTTTCTTT
.	.	TRBV27	TRBJ2-7	CASRRGISYEQYF	TGTGCCAGCCGTAGGGGAATCTCCTACGAGCAGTACTTC
.	few	TRBV27	TRBJ2-3	CASSLWNGTQYF	TGTGCCAGCAGTTTATGGAATGGTACGCAGTATTTT
TRBD1	.	TRBV27	TRBJ1-5	CASSWTGGDNQPQHF	TGTGCCAGCAGTTGGACAGGGGGTGACAATCAGCCCCAGCATTTT
.	many	TRBV28	TRBJ2-1	CATERASSSYNEQFF	TGTGCCACCGAGAGGGCATCTAGCTCCTACAATGAGCAGTTCTTC
.	many	TRBV28	TRBJ1-1	CASSTDLNTEAFF	TGTGCCAGCAGCACAGACCTGAACACTGAAGCTTTCTTT
TRBD2	.	TRBV4-2	TRBJ2-2	CASSQDLGLAGGSAGELFF	TGTGCCAGCAGCCAAGATCTTGGACTAGCGGGAGGGTCTGCCGGGGAGCTGTTTTTT
.	.	TRBV6-1	TRBJ2-3	CASSEGTTDTQYF	TGTGCCAGCAGTGAGGGAACCACAGATACGCAGTATTTT
.	many	TRBV20-1	TRBJ2-5	CSASQPRDWYQETQYF	TGCAGTGCTAGTCAGCCGAGAGATTGGTACCAAGAGACCCAGTACTTC
TRBD1	.	TRBV10-3	TRBJ1-1	CAIREDRDTEAFF	TGTGCCATTAGAGAAGACAGGGACACTGAAGCTTTCTTT
.	.	TRBV29-1	TRBJ2-2	CSVEDPRRGGTGELFF	TGCAGCGTTGAAGACCCGAGGCGGGGCGGCACCGGGGAGCTGTTTTTT
TRBD1	.	TRBV24-1	TRBJ1-1	CAIRKTGSIEAFF	TGTGCCATAAGAAAGACAGGGTCAATTGAAGCTTTCTTT
TRBD2	many	TRBV28	TRBJ2-1	CATQGLAGGEQFF	TGTGCCACTCAAGGACTAGCGGGTGGCGAGCAGTTCTTC
TRBD1	many	TRBV18	TRBJ2-3	CASSPLEATGKGDTQYF	TGTGCCAGCTCACCGTTGGAGGCGACAGGGAAGGGAGATACGCAGTATTTT
TRBD1	.	TRBV10-3	TRBJ2-1	CAITPGTGSRVNEQFF	TGTGCCATCACCCCAGGGACAGGGTCTCGCGTCAATGAGCAGTTCTTC
.	.	TRBV5-1	TRBJ2-5	CASNLEETQYF	TGCGCCAGCAACTTGGAGGAGACCCAGTACTTC
.	.	TRBV9	TRBJ2-2	CASSVGGSKFTGELFF	TGTGCCAGCAGCGTAGGCGGCAGTAAATTCACCGGGGAGCTGTTTTTT
TRBD1	few	TRBV9	TRBJ2-1	CASSGGTGGRGNEQFF	TGTGCCAGCAGCGGAGGAACAGGGGGCCGCGGGAATGAGCAGTTCTTC
.	.	TRBV20-1	TRBJ1-6	CSARDRESAPLHF	TGCAGTGCTAGAGATCGGGAGAGTGCACCCCTCCACTTT
.	.	TRBV6-6	TRBJ2-7	CASSYFLADEQYF	TGTGCCAGCAGTTACTTCCTCGCAGACGAGCAGTACTTC
TRBD2	.	TRBV6-1	TRBJ2-1	CASSYAIQTGLAVEQFF	TGTGCCAGCAGTTACGCTATACAAACAGGACTAGCGGTTGAGCAGTTCTTC
.	many	TRBV12-3/TRBV12-4	TRBJ1-1	CASSFSSASSEAFF	TGTGCCAGCAGTTTTAGTTCCGCATCATCTGAAGCTTTCTTT
TRBD2	few	TRBV4-1	TRBJ2-7	CASSPELAGGPFREQYF	TGCGCCAGCAGCCCAGAACTAGCGGGAGGGCCTTTTCGCGAGCAGTACTTC